The 28 T cell receptor beta chains listed next were all sequenced from one sample in a study of PD-1 blockade in classical Hodgkin lymphoma. The method was immunoSEQ multiplex PCR; TCRdb's version includes in-frame clones alone and lacks a portion of them. Seen here are 90,000 to 120,000 clones, roughly nine tenths observed once, and the top ten hold nearly 20%. Brentuximab vedotin exposure varied among the patients, all of whom had relapsed after autologous stem cell transplantation. Source: peripheral blood mononuclear cells (PBMCs), taken before the second cycle of nivolumab. The receptors originated from a human donor with classical Hodgkin lymphoma.

This clone was seen a single time. The V gene is TRBV30, the J gene TRBJ1-2, with D possibly TRBD1 on 6 matching bases. The CDR3 contains 12 residues. The germline CDR1 and CDR2 sequences are GTSNPN and SVGIG (reference sequence). V was pared by 7 bases and J by 2 bases, with 11 bases between. In DNA form, the CDR3 reads TGTGCCTCGAGGGGGGGGAACTATGGCTACACCTTC. This encodes CASRGGNYGYTF.

The chain employs TRBV7-2 and TRBJ2-7, with 12 bases fitting TRBD1. Germline CDR1 and CDR2: SGHTA and FQGNSA. The V and J ends lost 4 bases and 11 bases, in that order; junction bases with no gene match: 18. CDR3 length: 17 residues. Written as DNA, the CDR3 is TGTGCCAGCAGCTCTCCGGGACAGGGGGCCTCCGGTCTGGGGGAGTACTTC. Protein sequence: CASSSPGQGASGLGEYF.

CDR3 protein: CASSLPFLDRGGGYTF. In nucleotides, the CDR3 is TGTGCCAGCAGCTTACCCTTTCTCGACAGGGGAGGCGGCTACACCTTC. The chain couples TRBV7-2 to TRBJ1-2, with 8 bases matching TRBD1. Looked up from germline, CDR1 is SGHTA and CDR2 is FQGNSA. The CDR3 sequence is 16 residues long. Trimming cost V 2 bases and J 8 bases; bases outside gene matches: 13. Full variable domain (missing parts from reference TRBV7-2 and TRBJ1-2): GAGVSQSPSNKVTEKGKDVELRCDPISGHTALYWYRQSLGQGLEFLIYFQGNSAPDKSGLPSDRFSAERTGGSVSTLTIQRTQQEDSAVYLCASSLPFLDRGGGYTFGSGTRLTVV.

This chain joins TRBV9 and TRBJ1-5, with 7 bases that match TRBD1. V lost 0 bases to trimming and J lost 5 bases; unmatched junction nucleotides: 2. The CDR3 covers 14 residues. Germline loops: CDR1 SGDLS, CDR2 YYNGEE. The CDR3 spells CASSVGTGDQPQHF. The DNA for the CDR3 is TGTGCCAGCAGCGTAGGGACAGGCGATCAGCCCCAGCATTTT.

The chain combines TRBV7-8 with TRBJ1-1; D is unresolved. Germline CDR1 SGHVS, CDR2 FQNEAQ. The CDR3 covers 12 residues. With 4 bases removed from V and 5 bases from J, the gap between germline ends came to 8 bases. CDR3: CASSSVATEAFF. CDR3 bases: TGTGCCAGCAGCTCCGTTGCGACTGAAGCTTTCTTT. The complete variable domain, with remaining parts taken from reference TRBV7-8 and TRBJ1-1, reads GAGVSQSPRYKVAKRGQDVALRCDPISGHVSLFWYQQALGQGPEFLTYFQNEAQLDKSGLPSDRFFAERPEGSVSTLKIQRTQQEDSAVYLCASSSVATEAFFGQGTRLTVV.

The chain joins TRBV7-2 to TRBJ2-7; D is uncertain. The V and J ends lost 1 base and 6 bases respectively, with 4 bases between them. The CDR3 length is 11 residues. Germline CDR1 and CDR2: SGHTA and FQGNSA. The CDR3 DNA follows: TGTGCCAGCAGCTTAGTAACCGAGCAGTACTTC. This encodes CASSLVTEQYF.

The chain has TRBV6-5 and TRBJ1-2; D uncertain. This CDR3 is built from 13 residues. Trimming stripped 5 bases from V and 6 bases from J, with 13 bases between. Per germline, CDR1 MNHEY and CDR2 SVGAGI. For the CDR3, the DNA is TGTGCCAGCAGTACCCCCCGGGGAAATGGCTACACCTTC. Its protein product is CASSTPRGNGYTF.

V and J are TRBV7-9 and TRBJ1-1; D is unclear. This CDR3 contains 13 residues. Between the trimmed V and J ends, which lost 1 base and 6 bases, there was a span of 9 bases. Germline V gene sequence: CDR1 SEHNR, CDR2 FQNEAQ (reference sequence). Here the CDR3 DNA reads TGTGCCAGCAGCTTAGTGGCCCCCTCTGAAGCTTTCTTT. Translating gives CASSLVAPSEAFF. The complete variable domain, with remaining parts taken from reference TRBV7-9 and TRBJ1-1, reads DTGVSQNPRHKITKRGQNVTFRCDPISEHNRLYWYRQTLGQGPEFLTYFQNEAQLEKSRLLSDRFSAERPKGSFSTLEIQRTEQGDSAMYLCASSLVAPSEAFFGQGTRLTVV.

The sample holds a few counts of this clone. This rearrangement joins TRBV30 to TRBJ1-5; weak D call: TRBD1 (5 bases). Deletions cut 6 bases from V and 1 base from J, with 10 bases between. The CDR3 covers 13 residues. CDR1 is GTSNPN and CDR2 is SVGIG in the germline V gene (reference sequence). DNA for the CDR3: TGTGCCTGCTCCCGGGGGAGCAATCAGCCCCAGCATTTT. Its translation is CACSRGSNQPQHF.

J is TRBJ1-1 and V is TRBV2; the D is unclear. This CDR3 is built from 14 residues. The germline CDR1 and CDR2 sequences are SNHLY and FYNNEI. V lost 2 bases, J lost 3 bases, and 10 bases lay in between. The CDR3 bases are TGTGCCAGCAGTGAATCCCAGGAGGACACTGAAGCTTTCTTT. It is translated as CASSESQEDTEAFF.

The chain is built from TRBV2 and TRBJ2-2, with D uncertain. With 5 bases removed from V and 5 bases from J, the gap between germline ends came to 12 bases. Germline loops: CDR1 SNHLY, CDR2 FYNNEI. The CDR3 is 14 amino acids. The CDR3 DNA follows: TGTGCCAGCAGTAGAAGGGTAGGAACCGGGGAGCTGTTTTTT. Encoded protein: CASSRRVGTGELFF.

The table lists this clone with a count of one. The V and J genes are TRBV6-5 and TRBJ1-1, with D unresolved. The germline CDR1 and CDR2 sequences are MNHEY and SVGAGI. Trimming shortened V by 8 bases and J by 4 bases, and 8 bases separated the two germline ends. The CDR3 has 11 residues. The CDR3 spells CASSGPTEAFF. The DNA for the CDR3 is TGTGCCAGCTCTGGGCCCACTGAAGCTTTCTTT.

V and J are TRBV29-1 and TRBJ1-2, with D possibly being TRBD1 (5 bases). Germline CDR1 is SQVTM and CDR2 is ANQGSEA. This CDR3 contains 11 residues. Trimming took off 6 bases at V and 6 bases at J, with 11 bases between the two ends. CDR3 DNA sequence: TGCAGCGTCCCAGGGTACGATGGCTACACCTTC. It translates to CSVPGYDGYTF.

This clone was found once. The chain has TRBV7-9 and TRBJ2-5; 7 bases are shared with TRBD1. The V segment lost 5 bases and the J segment 2 bases; nucleotides outside the gene matches: 2. The CDR3 covers 13 residues. Germline V gene sequence: CDR1 SEHNR, CDR2 FQNEAQ (reference sequence). In DNA form, the CDR3 reads TGTGCCAGCAGCCGGACAGGTCAAGAGACCCAGTACTTC. Translation: CASSRTGQETQYF. The variable domain in full, completed from reference TRBV7-9 and TRBJ2-5, reads DTGVSQNPRHKITKRGQNVTFRCDPISEHNRLYWYRQTLGQGPEFLTYFQNEAQLEKSRLLSDRFSAERPKGSFSTLEIQRTEQGDSAMYLCASSRTGQETQYFGPGTRLLVL.

The V gene is TRBV27, the J gene TRBJ2-1, with 9 bases aligning to TRBD1. Germline lookup yields CDR1 MNHEY and CDR2 SMNVEV (reference sequence). The J segment lost 7 bases and the V segment lost 8 bases, leaving 12 bases of the junction unmatched. CDR3 length equals 15 residues. CDR3 sequence reads: CASGYYGTGRNEQFF. Written as DNA, the CDR3 is TGTGCCAGCGGATATTACGGGACAGGGCGAAATGAGCAGTTCTTC.

This clone was seen only once. V usage is TRBV5-1 and J usage is TRBJ1-4; D is perhaps TRBD1 (5 bases). The CDR3 is 17 residues long. Germline V gene data show CDR1 as SGHRS and CDR2 as YFSETQ. V lost 0 bases and J 3 bases, leaving 15 bases between the germline ends. CDR3 residues: CASSLAAVGAANEKLFF. CDR3 DNA: TGCGCCAGCAGCTTGGCCGCTGTAGGGGCTGCTAATGAAAAACTGTTTTTT.

This chain uses TRBV6-1 with TRBJ2-7; no firm D call. CDR3 size: 15 residues. With 1 base removed from V and 0 bases from J, the gap between germline ends came to 10 bases. CDR1 and CDR2 (germline): MNHNS, SASEGT. CDR3 DNA: TGTGCCAGCAGTGAAGGCAGAAAGATCTCCTACGAGCAGTACTTC. Its translation: CASSEGRKISYEQYF.

This chain connects TRBV5-1 to TRBJ1-2; TRBD1 is a possible D gene (6 bases). The CDR3 is 15 amino acids. V was shortened by 4 bases and J by 2 bases, with 15 bases between the two germline ends. Per the germline V gene, CDR1 is SGHRS and CDR2 is YFSETQ. DNA for the CDR3: TGCGCCAGCAGCCAAAACAGGGAATCGAACTATGGCTACACCTTC. Amino acid sequence: CASSQNRESNYGYTF.

The rearrangement links TRBV6-5 to TRBJ1-5; D is perhaps TRBD1 (5 bases). Trimming removed 6 bases at V and 5 bases at J, with 11 bases between. CDR1 is MNHEY and CDR2 is SVGAGI in the germline V gene. The CDR3 runs 13 residues. The CDR3 nucleotides are TGTGCCAGCAGCCTTACAGGAGATCAGCCCCAGCATTTT. Amino acids: CASSLTGDQPQHF.

The CDR3, as DNA: TGTGCCAGTACGAGGCTAGCGGGAGTAGCCGGGGAGCTGTTTTTT. It codes for CASTRLAGVAGELFF. V and J are TRBV19 and TRBJ2-2; TRBD2 agrees at 10 bases. V gave up 7 bases and J gave up 6 bases; unmatched junction bases: 8. The CDR3 consists of 15 residues. The germline V gene encodes CDR1 LNHDA and CDR2 SQIVND (reference sequence).

The V and J genes are TRBV6-5 and TRBJ2-2; 9 bases line up with TRBD2. The CDR3 totals 14 residues. CDR1 and CDR2 (germline): MNHEY, SVGAGI. In nucleotides, the CDR3 is TGTGGGGCGCGGGAGGGCCGCATTACCGGGGAGCTGTTTTTT. It encodes CGAREGRITGELFF.

This chain joins TRBV27 and TRBJ2-7, with D possibly matching TRBD2 (5 bases). V shed 4 bases and J shed 7 bases, with 20 bases lying between them. The length of the CDR3 is 15 residues. The germline CDR1 and CDR2 sequences are MNHEY and SMNVEV (reference sequence). In DNA, the CDR3 is TGTGCCAGCAGTTCCCCCCTACGCGGCCCGGGGGAGCAGTACTTC. Translation: CASSSPLRGPGEQYF.

V and J are TRBV4-1 and TRBJ1-5; D ambiguous. Germline V CDR1 and CDR2: MGHRA, YSYEKL. The V and J ends lost 1 base and 10 bases respectively, with 17 bases between them. CDR3 length: 15 amino acids. The CDR3 region has the DNA TGCGCCAGCAGCCAAGTCTACTCAGGCCTCGCACCCCAGCATTTT. It yields the protein CASSQVYSGLAPQHF.

This chain links TRBV5-6 with TRBJ2-1; the match to TRBD2 covers 9 bases. The CDR3 is 16 amino acids. The trim removed 5 bases at V and 1 base at J, leaving 7 bases unmatched. Looked up from germline, CDR1 is SGHDT and CDR2 is YYEEEE. CDR3 nucleotides: TGTGCCAGCAGTTTGAGCGGGAGGAGGTCCTACAATGAGCAGTTCTTC. Encoded protein: CASSLSGRRSYNEQFF.

The rearrangement uses TRBV19 and TRBJ2-7; a weak D match, TRBD1 (5 bases). V was cut by 1 base and J by 5 bases, with 12 bases left in between. CDR1 and CDR2 from the germline V gene are LNHDA and SQIVND (reference sequence). This CDR3 region has 14 residues. The chain's CDR3 is CASSIGGRGNEQYF. The CDR3 DNA sequence: TGTGCCAGTAGTATAGGGGGAAGGGGAAACGAGCAGTACTTC.

This chain uses TRBV7-2 with TRBJ1-2; weak D call: TRBD1 (5 bases). There are 14 residues in the CDR3. The germline V and J ends were trimmed by 3 bases and 4 bases, with 12 bases remaining between them. Per germline, CDR1 SGHTA and CDR2 FQGNSA. The CDR3 sequence: CASSLWQGLYGYTF. The DNA of the CDR3 is TGTGCCAGCAGCTTGTGGCAGGGACTCTATGGCTACACCTTC.

This chain uses TRBV7-2 with TRBJ2-4; D remains ambiguous. Between the trimmed V and J ends, which lost 1 base and 0 bases, there was a span of 7 bases. This CDR3 has 15 amino acids. CDR1 is SGHTA, CDR2 FQGNSA, per germline. The CDR3 region is CASSLDGRAKNIQYF. CDR3 coding DNA: TGTGCCAGCAGCTTAGACGGCAGAGCCAAAAACATTCAGTACTTC. Supplemented by reference TRBV7-2 and TRBJ2-4, the full variable domain reads GAGVSQSPSNKVTEKGKDVELRCDPISGHTALYWYRQSLGQGLEFLIYFQGNSAPDKSGLPSDRFSAERTGGSVSTLTIQRTQQEDSAVYLCASSLDGRAKNIQYFGAGTRLSVL.

The J gene is TRBJ1-1, the V gene TRBV15; D gene uncertain. There are 17 residues in the CDR3. V lost 0 bases to trimming and J lost 4 bases, with 18 bases between them. Germline V gene lookup returns CDR1 LNHNV and CDR2 YYDKDF (reference sequence). CDR3 loop: CATSRDWDSARGTEAFF. The DNA of the CDR3 is TGTGCCACCAGCAGAGATTGGGATTCAGCCCGGGGCACTGAAGCTTTCTTT.